What follows are 10 T cell receptor beta chains derived from one specimen sequenced in a study of early T cells in non-severe SARS-CoV-2 infection. From the 5' RACE reads, TCRdb called clonotypes with MiXCR, one entry per CDR3 protein. Of about 77,000 distinct CDR3 sequences in the sample, over 9% were seen once. Source material: whole blood. The receptors derive from an adult who was a healthcare worker with PCR-confirmed SARS-CoV-2 infection or an uninfected control (not recorded which).

At least ten counts were recorded for this clonotype. At one end, the junction sequence differs from germline, possibly due to a read error. This chain joins TRBV11-3 and TRBJ1-1, with D possibly matching TRBD1 (5 bases). The CDR3 consists of 15 residues. Germline V CDR1 and CDR2: SGHNT, YENEEA. The CDR3, as DNA: TGTGCCGGCAGGGAGGGGACGGTCCTTAACACTGAAGCTTTCTTT. Its protein is CAGREGTVLNTEAFF.

This clonotype appeared many times. The V gene is TRBV9, the J gene TRBJ2-7; no clear D. Deletions cut 1 base from V and 0 bases from J, with 11 bases between. Germline-derived CDR1 and CDR2 are SGDLS and YYNGEE. There are 15 residues in the CDR3. CDR3 nucleotides: TGTGCCAGCAGCGTATCGGCTGGAAGCTCCTACGAGCAGTACTTC. It codes for CASSVSAGSSYEQYF.

In this sample, this clonotype is medium-sized. The gene calls are TRBV27 and TRBJ2-2; unclear D gene. Trimming stripped 3 bases from V and 4 bases from J, with 6 bases between. The CDR3 sequence is 13 residues long. The germline V gene has CDR1 MNHEY and CDR2 SMNVEV (reference sequence). The CDR3 loop is CASSFGGTGELFF. CDR3 bases: TGTGCCAGCAGTTTTGGTGGCACCGGGGAGCTGTTTTTT.

This clonotype was counted many times. The rearrangement joins TRBV7-3 to TRBJ2-2, with 9 bases aligning to TRBD1. V shed 0 bases and J 0 bases; nucleotides not matched to a gene: 2. CDR1 is SGHTA, CDR2 FQGTGA, per germline. The CDR3 runs 17 residues. CDR3 amino acids: CASSLTRDRANTGELFF. In DNA form, the CDR3 reads TGTGCCAGCAGCTTAACCCGGGACAGGGCGAACACCGGGGAGCTGTTTTTT.

In its sample, this clonotype was seen many times. The chain recombines TRBV25-1 with TRBJ2-7; D perhaps matches TRBD1 (6 bases). Germline V lookup: CDR1 MGHDK, CDR2 SYGVNS. This CDR3 has 15 residues. Trimming cost V 7 bases and J 12 bases, with 28 bases left between them. The CDR3 loop reads CASKGYRERGRWVYF. CDR3 DNA sequence: TGTGCCAGCAAGGGTTACAGGGAACGCGGACGATGGGTGTACTTC.

This clonotype was counted between two and nine times. The gene calls are TRBV24-1 and TRBJ2-1, with TRBD1 as a possible D gene (6 bases). CDR1 is KGHDR, CDR2 SFDVKD, per germline. This CDR3 is 15 amino acids long. The V gene lost 4 bases and the J gene lost 9 bases, with 18 bases spanning the gap. The CDR3 is CATSDRDKPSTEQFF. As DNA, the CDR3 is TGTGCCACCAGTGACCGGGACAAACCCTCGACTGAGCAGTTCTTC.

This clonotype appeared a few times. The chain recombines TRBV7-9 with TRBJ2-3, with D hard to call. Germline CDR1 is SEHNR and CDR2 is FQNEAQ (reference sequence). Trimming stripped 4 bases from V and 7 bases from J, with 9 bases between. CDR3 size: 12 residues. CDR3 in amino acids: CASSSRLHTQYF. CDR3 coding DNA: TGTGCCAGCAGCTCCCGGTTGCATACGCAGTATTTT. Using reference TRBV7-9 and TRBJ2-3 for the parts outside the CDR3, the full variable domain is DTGVSQNPRHKITKRGQNVTFRCDPISEHNRLYWYRQTLGQGPEFLTYFQNEAQLEKSRLLSDRFSAERPKGSFSTLEIQRTEQGDSAMYLCASSSRLHTQYFGPGTRLTVL.

This clonotype was seen more than once but under ten times. The chain combines TRBV24-1 with TRBJ2-7, with D possibly TRBD1 on 6 matching bases. CDR3 length: 15 residues. Between the trimmed V and J ends, which lost 9 bases and 5 bases, there was a span of 22 bases. In germline, CDR1 is KGHDR, CDR2 SFDVKD. The chain's CDR3 is CATATAAGDINEQYF. The DNA of the CDR3 is TGTGCCACCGCAACAGCGGCAGGGGATATCAACGAGCAGTACTTC.

This clonotype was recorded many times. This chain joins TRBV28 and TRBJ1-2, with 9 nucleotides matching TRBD1. The V and J ends lost 7 bases and 7 bases, in that order; junction bases with no gene match: 13. The length of the CDR3 is 15 residues. The germline CDR1 and CDR2 sequences are MDHEN and SYDVKM. This chain's CDR3 is CASKVPPGQGVGYTF. CDR3 nucleotide sequence: TGTGCCAGCAAAGTCCCACCGGGACAGGGCGTTGGCTACACCTTC.

This clonotype appeared a few times. The V call is TRBV7-9, the J call TRBJ2-7; maybe TRBD2 (6 bases). In germline, CDR1 is SEHNR, CDR2 FQNEAQ (reference sequence). The ends were cut back, 4 bases at V and 7 bases at J, with 32 bases in the middle. This CDR3 is built from 19 residues. CDR3 DNA: TGTGCCAGCAGCTCCCCCGGGGCGGGGACTGGGGCGTCACGATCAGAGCAGTACTTC. Translating gives CASSSPGAGTGASRSEQYF.